This T cell receptor (beta chain) came from a study of CD8+CD57+ T cells in acquired aplastic anemia. Genomic DNA served as template for TCR beta VDJ and CDR3 profiling. TCRdb ran MiXCR on the reads and lists one entry per CDR3 protein. This table holds 170,000 or so distinct CDR3 sequences, nearly 65% found once. The CDR3 is made up of 17 amino acids. Looked up from germline, CDR1 is SGHKS and CDR2 is YYEKEE (reference sequence). V shed 0 bases, J shed 1 base, and the junction held 7 bases outside the gene matches. The patients chosen for sequencing had shown expansion of CD8+CD57+ cells (detected by flow cytometry).

The rearrangement uses TRBV5-5 and TRBJ2-1; 7 nucleotides align to TRBD2. The sequenced sample was sorted CD4+, CD8+, or CD8+CD57+ T cells (not recorded which) from PBMCs. This sequence originates from a human donor with aplastic anemia. The CDR3 nucleotides read TGTGCCAGCAGCTTGGCCGTGCGGGGAGGGTCCTACAATGAGCAGTTCTTC. Translated, it gives CASSLAVRGGSYNEQFF.